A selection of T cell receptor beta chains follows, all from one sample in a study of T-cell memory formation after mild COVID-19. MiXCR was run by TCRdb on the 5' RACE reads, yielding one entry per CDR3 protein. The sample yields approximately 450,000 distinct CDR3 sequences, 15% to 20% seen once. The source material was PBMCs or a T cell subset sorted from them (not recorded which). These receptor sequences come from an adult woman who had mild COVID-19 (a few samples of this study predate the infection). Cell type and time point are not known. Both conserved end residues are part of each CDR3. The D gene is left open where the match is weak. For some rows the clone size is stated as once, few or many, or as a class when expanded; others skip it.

CDR3: CASSRTGPSYNEQFF; DNA: TGCGCCAGCAGCCGAACGGGTCCCTCCTACAATGAGCAGTTCTTC; J: TRBJ2-1; V: TRBV5-1; D: NA; size: few
CDR3: CASSYWALAGGVNEQFF; DNA: TGTGCCAGCAGTTACTGGGCCCTAGCGGGGGGGGTTAATGAGCAGTTCTTC; J: TRBJ2-1; V: TRBV6-5; D: TRBD2; size: few
CDR3: CASSYSGGASNQPQHF; DNA: TGTGCCAGCAGTTACTCGGGGGGGGCCAGCAATCAGCCCCAGCATTTT; J: TRBJ1-5; V: TRBV6-6; D: NA; size: NA
CDR3: CASSYRAGTDTQYF; DNA: TGTGCCAGCAGCTACAGGGCGGGCACAGATACGCAGTATTTT; J: TRBJ2-3; V: TRBV7-9; D: NA; size: few
CDR3: CASSRRKMERFNQPQHF; DNA: TGTGCCAGCAGTCGACGGAAAATGGAGAGGTTTAATCAGCCCCAGCATTTT; J: TRBJ1-5; V: TRBV7-3; D: NA; size: once
CDR3: CATSDLSTDTQYF; DNA: TGTGCCACCAGTGATTTGAGCACAGATACGCAGTATTTT; J: TRBJ2-3; V: TRBV24-1; D: NA; size: few
CDR3: CASSVRDGGYTF; DNA: TGTGCCAGCAGCGTCAGGGACGGGGGCTACACCTTC; J: TRBJ1-2; V: TRBV9; D: NA; size: few
CDR3: CASSLPSGGYNEQFF; DNA: TGTGCCAGCAGTTTGCCTAGCGGGGGGTACAATGAGCAGTTCTTC; J: TRBJ2-1; V: TRBV27; D: TRBD2; size: NA
CDR3: CASSYGAVATNEKLFF; DNA: TGTGCCAGCAGTTACGGAGCAGTGGCAACTAATGAAAAACTGTTTTTT; J: TRBJ1-4; V: TRBV6-5; D: NA; size: few
CDR3: CSVESPGDGYTF; DNA: TGCAGCGTTGAGTCGCCAGGGGATGGCTACACCTTC; J: TRBJ1-2; V: TRBV29-1; D: NA; size: NA